One sample yielded the 2 T cell receptor beta chains listed below, sequenced in a study of PD-1 blockade in classical Hodgkin lymphoma. The data were produced by immunoSEQ multiplex PCR, yet TCRdb's version contains in-frame clones alone and is incomplete. The data show over 25,000 clones, roughly 92% seen once. The time point: newly diagnosed, previously untreated cHL patient sample. The specimen sequenced was peripheral blood mononuclear cells (PBMCs). The source of these receptors is a human donor with classical Hodgkin lymphoma.

V gene TRBV29-1 combines with J gene TRBJ2-1; no definite D call. The ends were cut back, 6 bases at V and 5 bases at J, with 17 bases in the middle. The CDR3 loop spans 14 amino acids. The germline V gene has CDR1 SQVTM and CDR2 ANQGSEA. CDR3 DNA sequence: TGCAGCGTGGACGTACAAAGGCTGGACAATGAGCAGTTCTTC. Translated, it gives CSVDVQRLDNEQFF.

V usage is TRBV7-6 and J usage is TRBJ2-7, with D perhaps TRBD1 (6 bases). Trimming took off 5 bases at V and 0 bases at J, with 14 bases between the two ends. This CDR3 has 15 amino acids. Germline V lookup: CDR1 SGHVS, CDR2 FNYEAQ. The CDR3 DNA sequence: TGTGCCAGCAGCCTCGACGGGACAACCTCCTACGAGCAGTACTTC. Residues: CASSLDGTTSYEQYF.